One sample yielded the 24 T cell receptor beta chains listed below, sequenced in a study of blood T cell repertoires in COVID-19. Assay: immunoSEQ multiplex PCR; the TCRdb copy retains only in-frame clones and omits some. The table has some 170,000 clones, around 84% seen once. The sample consisted of PBMCs or T cells enriched from blood (not recorded which). The receptors here all came from a man aged 35 to 55 who had recovered from COVID-19.

The chain uses TRBV6-5 and TRBJ1-2, with D uncertain. The CDR3 is made up of 12 amino acids. Per the germline V gene, CDR1 is MNHEY and CDR2 is SVGAGI. Trimming took off 6 bases at V and 8 bases at J, with 13 bases between the two ends. This chain's CDR3 is CASRDSREGYTF. CDR3 DNA: TGTGCCAGCAGAGACTCCCGCGAGGGCTACACCTTC.

The V and J genes are TRBV18 and TRBJ1-2, with TRBD1 matching over 7 bases. The CDR3 spans 15 residues. With 6 bases clipped from V and 5 bases from J, the junction kept 12 bases outside the gene matches. Germline V gives CDR1 KGHSH, CDR2 LQKENI. CDR3 protein: CASSQISEGAYGYTF. CDR3 bases: TGTGCCAGCTCCCAGATCTCGGAGGGGGCATATGGCTACACCTTC.

The chain links TRBV11-2 to TRBJ2-3, with TRBD2 matching 10 bases. Looked up from germline, CDR1 is SGHAT and CDR2 is FQNNGV. The CDR3 has 16 amino acids. V shed 7 bases and J 4 bases; nucleotides not matched to a gene: 11. The CDR3 region is CASKGLAGVSADTQYF. Written as DNA, the CDR3 is TGTGCCAGCAAGGGGCTAGCGGGGGTATCCGCAGATACGCAGTATTTT.

The chain joins TRBV5-4 to TRBJ2-5, with 10 bases aligning to TRBD2. The V gene's germline CDR1 is SGHNT and CDR2 YYREEE (reference sequence). The CDR3 covers 14 residues. V lost 0 bases, J lost 5 bases, and 1 base stayed unmatched. The CDR3 reads CASSLGAGGETQYF. For the CDR3, the DNA is TGTGCCAGCAGCTTGGGAGCGGGGGGGGAGACCCAGTACTTC.

The chain carries TRBV6-5 and TRBJ2-2, with D possibly matching TRBD2 (6 bases). Germline V gives CDR1 MNHEY, CDR2 SVGAGI. The CDR3 sequence is 15 residues long. Trimming took 6 bases from V and 2 from J, leaving 13 bases between them. DNA of the CDR3: TGTGCCAGCAGCCGCGGGACTGAAAACACCGGGGAGCTGTTTTTT. It yields the protein CASSRGTENTGELFF.

The V and J genes are TRBV6-5 and TRBJ2-7; D is perhaps TRBD1 (6 bases). Germline CDR1 reads MNHEY; CDR2 reads SVGAGI. The CDR3 covers 11 residues. The CDR3 DNA follows: TGTGCTACCAGGGGCAGGTACGAGCAGTACTTC. Encoded protein: CATRGRYEQYF.

The chain has TRBV2 and TRBJ2-3; TRBD1 might be the D (6 bases). This CDR3 has 13 residues. CDR1 is SNHLY and CDR2 is FYNNEI in the germline V gene. CDR3: CALEGTNTDTQYF. The CDR3 DNA follows: TGTGCGCTCGAGGGGACAAACACAGATACGCAGTATTTT.

The CDR3 sequence is CSAVGGTREGGQYF. The CDR3 nucleotides are TGCAGCGCAGTTGGTGGGACCAGGGAAGGGGGGCAGTACTTC. The V call is TRBV29-1, the J call TRBJ2-7; weak D call: TRBD1 (6 bases). Per germline, CDR1 SQVTM and CDR2 ANQGSEA. V was trimmed by 7 bases and J by 9 bases, leaving 25 bases between them. The CDR3 is made up of 14 amino acids.

Only one count was recorded for this clone. This rearrangement joins TRBV6-5 to TRBJ1-6; D remains unclear. Germline V gives CDR1 MNHEY, CDR2 SVGAGI. V was clipped by 2 bases and J by 5 bases, with 10 bases between them. CDR3 length: 15 residues. CDR3 nucleotide sequence: TGTGCCAGCAGTTACGACGGGAGGAATAATTCACCCCTCCACTTT. This gives the protein CASSYDGRNNSPLHF.

There are a few counts of this clone. The rearrangement links TRBV14 to TRBJ1-2, with 7 bases lining up with TRBD1. CDR3 length equals 15 residues. J was trimmed by 1 base and V by 2 bases; bases with no gene match: 4. The germline CDR1 and CDR2 sequences are SGHDN and FVKESK. This chain's CDR3 is CASSQTGDINYGYTF. The CDR3 DNA sequence: TGTGCCAGCAGCCAAACAGGGGATATTAACTATGGCTACACCTTC.

The rearrangement joins TRBV24-1 to TRBJ1-2, with 7 bases matching TRBD1. The CDR3 contains 16 residues. Germline trimming cut 3 bases from V and 8 bases from J; bases unmatched to any gene: 14. CDR1 KGHDR and CDR2 SFDVKD come from the germline V gene. As DNA, the CDR3 is TGTGCCACCAGTGATCCCGGGACAGAGGGAACGAAAGGCTACACCTTC. Translated: CATSDPGTEGTKGYTF.

This chain connects TRBV3-1 (or the pseudogene TRBV3-2) to TRBJ2-2, with D perhaps matching TRBD2 (6 bases). Looked up from germline, CDR1 is LGHDT and CDR2 is YNNKEL (reference sequence). With 4 bases removed from V and 6 bases from J, the gap between germline ends came to 12 bases. The CDR3 is 14 amino acids. The CDR3 spells CASSRGTLAGELFF. The CDR3 DNA is TGTGCCAGCAGCCGGGGGACTTTGGCCGGGGAGCTGTTTTTT.

This sequence joins TRBV6-4 and TRBJ1-6; D possibly corresponds to TRBD1 (6 bases). The CDR3 has 18 residues. Germline V gives CDR1 MRHNA, CDR2 SNTAGT. The V end lost 7 bases, the J end lost 0 bases, and 19 bases lay between the germline ends. The CDR3 protein is CASTRGVGSNSYNSPLHF. CDR3 in DNA: TGTGCCAGCACCAGGGGAGTGGGGTCTAACTCCTATAATTCACCCCTCCACTTT.

The rearrangement joins TRBV9 to TRBJ2-2; TRBD1 aligns across 10 bases. The CDR3 has 16 amino acids. Germline values: CDR1 SGDLS, CDR2 YYNGEE. Unmatched junction bases numbered 6, after V lost 2 bases and J lost 5 bases. The CDR3 sequence is CASSVRTGGLTGELFF. CDR3 DNA: TGTGCCAGCAGCGTGCGGACAGGGGGTTTAACCGGGGAGCTGTTTTTT.

The chain has TRBV29-1 and TRBJ2-1, with a tentative D call TRBD2 (6 bases). V lost 8 bases and J lost 5, with 13 bases in between. CDR1 SQVTM and CDR2 ANQGSEA come from the germline V gene. This CDR3 spans 12 amino acids. The CDR3 DNA is TGCAGCCCGGTGGAGGGAAACAATGAGCAGTTCTTC. Protein product: CSPVEGNNEQFF.

The rearrangement joins TRBV5-4 to TRBJ2-2; 10 bases agree with TRBD2. The junction had 5 bases not matched to a gene; V was cut back by 0 bases and J by 0 bases. The length of the CDR3 is 18 residues. The germline V gene encodes CDR1 SGHNT and CDR2 YYREEE (reference sequence). In DNA form, the CDR3 reads TGTGCCAGCAGCTTGGGCCTAGCGGGGGCCACGAACACCGGGGAGCTGTTTTTT. It yields the protein CASSLGLAGATNTGELFF.

The chain is built from TRBV7-2 and TRBJ2-3, with 14 bases aligning to TRBD2. The CDR3 is made up of 15 amino acids. V trimming: 5 bases; J trimming: 6 bases; junction bases outside the gene matches: 4. Per germline, CDR1 SGHTA and CDR2 FQGNSA. This CDR3 reads CASSGLAGGRDTQYF. The CDR3 DNA sequence: TGTGCCAGCAGCGGACTAGCGGGGGGAAGGGATACGCAGTATTTT.

V usage is TRBV18 and J usage is TRBJ1-1, with 7 nucleotides matching TRBD1. The CDR3 loop spans 14 amino acids. Germline trimming cut 4 bases from V and 0 bases from J; bases unmatched to any gene: 2. CDR1 and CDR2 from the germline V gene are KGHSH and LQKENI. The CDR3 spells CASSRDSLNTEAFF. In nucleotides, the CDR3 is TGTGCCAGCTCACGGGACAGCCTGAACACTGAAGCTTTCTTT.

The V and J genes are TRBV9 and TRBJ2-1; TRBD2 matches 10 bases. The germline V gene has CDR1 SGDLS and CDR2 YYNGEE. The CDR3 runs 17 residues. Unmatched junction bases numbered 13, after V lost 3 bases and J lost 7 bases. In nucleotides, the CDR3 is TGTGCCAGCAGCGCCCGAGCGGGGGGGCCTGTAGGGAATGAGCAGTTCTTC. As protein: CASSARAGGPVGNEQFF.

This clone was seen once. This chain uses TRBV11-2 with TRBJ2-7, with a weak D call TRBD1 (6 bases). This CDR3 has 13 residues. Germline V gene lookup returns CDR1 SGHAT and CDR2 FQNNGV. Between the trimmed V and J ends, which lost 6 bases and 7 bases, there was a span of 16 bases. This chain's CDR3 is CASSYDGRGEQYV. CDR3 nucleotides: TGTGCCAGCAGTTACGATGGCAGGGGTGAGCAGTACGTC.

V gene TRBV5-8 combines with J gene TRBJ2-3; 12 nucleotides match TRBD2. Germline V lookup: CDR1 SGHTS, CDR2 YDEGEE. The CDR3 contains 20 residues. V shed 5 bases, J shed 2 bases, and the junction held 18 bases outside the gene matches. The CDR3 loop reads CASSFELAASGGATTDTQYF. CDR3 coding DNA: TGTGCCAGCAGTTTTGAGCTCGCGGCTAGCGGGGGGGCCACCACAGATACGCAGTATTTT.

The rearrangement joins TRBV15 to TRBJ2-3, with a possible D match to TRBD2 (5 bases). V lost 3 bases, J lost 2 bases, and 12 bases lay in between. Looked up from germline, CDR1 is LNHNV and CDR2 is YYDKDF (reference sequence). The CDR3 loop spans 15 amino acids. CDR3 protein: CATSSFSEHTDTQYF. Here the CDR3 DNA reads TGTGCCACCAGCAGTTTTAGCGAGCACACAGATACGCAGTATTTT. Drawing the rest from reference TRBV15 and TRBJ2-3, the complete variable domain is DAMVIQNPRYQVTQFGKPVTLSCSQTLNHNVMYWYQQKSSQAPKLLFHYYDKDFNNEADTPDNFQSRRPNTSFCFLDIRSPGLGDTAMYLCATSSFSEHTDTQYFGPGTRLTVL.

A single count supports this clone. The chain combines TRBV2 with TRBJ2-5; TRBD2 is a possible D gene (5 bases). Germline V gives CDR1 SNHLY, CDR2 FYNNEI. The CDR3 has 15 residues. V was trimmed by 4 bases and J by 0 bases, leaving 12 bases between them. The CDR3 here is CASSGTQLYQETQYF. CDR3 sequence (DNA): TGTGCCAGCAGTGGGACTCAATTGTACCAAGAGACCCAGTACTTC.

V is TRBV18 and J is TRBJ1-6; D ambiguous. The CDR3 length is 15 residues. The ends were cut back, 3 bases at V and 7 bases at J, with 13 bases in the middle. Germline lookup yields CDR1 KGHSH and CDR2 LQKENI. The CDR3 reads CASSPRAGENSPLHF. In DNA form, the CDR3 reads TGTGCCAGCTCACCTCGAGCCGGGGAGAATTCACCCCTCCACTTT.